The 22 T cell receptor beta chains below all came from one sample that was sequenced in a study of blood T cell repertoires in COVID-19. TCRdb keeps only in-frame clones here, not all; method: immunoSEQ multiplex PCR. The profile shows approximately 200,000 clones, 86% of them singletons. Source material: PBMCs or T cells enriched from blood (not recorded which). The source of these receptors is a young woman who had been exposed to COVID-19.

The rearrangement uses TRBV10-3 and TRBJ1-4; 8 positions match TRBD1. The V gene's germline CDR1 is ENHRY and CDR2 SYGVKD. V dropped 0 bases and J dropped 8; count of bases not matched to a gene: 2. The CDR3 sequence is 14 residues long. CDR3 in amino acids: CAISESTGEEKLFF. In DNA form, the CDR3 reads TGTGCCATCAGTGAGTCGACAGGGGAGGAAAAACTGTTTTTT.

The chain is built from TRBV2 and TRBJ2-5; 11 bases line up with TRBD1. This CDR3 is 16 amino acids long. The V gene's germline CDR1 is SNHLY and CDR2 FYNNEI. J lost 0 bases, V lost 5 bases, and 5 bases had no gene match. CDR3 region: CASSRTGGPHQETQYF. The CDR3 DNA reads TGTGCCAGCAGTAGGACAGGGGGCCCGCACCAAGAGACCCAGTACTTC.

The V gene is TRBV18, the J gene TRBJ1-1, with unresolved D. Germline V gene data show CDR1 as KGHSH and CDR2 as LQKENI. The CDR3 runs to 14 residues. Trimming took off 3 bases at V and 2 bases at J, with 10 bases between the two ends. The CDR3 reads CASSPSEGNTEAFF. The CDR3, as DNA: TGTGCCAGCTCACCCTCGGAGGGTAACACTGAAGCTTTCTTT.

The rearrangement links TRBV15 to TRBJ1-5; D gene ambiguous. Germline V lookup: CDR1 LNHNV, CDR2 YYDKDF (reference sequence). Trimming left V 1 base short and J 7 bases short, with 14 bases between. CDR3 length equals 15 residues. CDR3 nucleotides: TGTGCCACCAGCAGAGGATTGCCAGAGGTACAGCCCCAGCATTTT. It codes for CATSRGLPEVQPQHF.

The gene calls are TRBV10-2 and TRBJ2-7; possible D gene TRBD2, 6 bases. Trimming cost V 2 bases and J 4 bases, with 9 bases left between them. Germline V CDR1 and CDR2: WSHSY, SAAADI. The CDR3 extends over 13 amino acids. Here the CDR3 reads CASSEAGTYEQYF. The CDR3 bases are TGCGCCAGCAGTGAGGCCGGGACTTACGAGCAGTACTTC.

This clone has only a few counts. The chain carries TRBV19 and TRBJ2-1; 8 bases fit TRBD1. Trimming removed 10 bases from V and 4 bases from J; junction bases left unmatched: 9. Looked up from germline, CDR1 is LNHDA and CDR2 is SQIVND (reference sequence). The CDR3 has 14 amino acids. The CDR3 DNA reads TGTGCCACTGGCCCGGGACAGGTTTACAATGAGCAGTTCTTC. Translated: CATGPGQVYNEQFF.

The CDR3 reads CASSLGQWGTDTQYF. CDR3 bases: TGCGCCAGCAGCTTGGGACAGTGGGGCACAGATACGCAGTATTTT. The chain is built from TRBV5-1 and TRBJ2-3; TRBD1 is a possible D gene (5 bases). CDR1 is SGHRS and CDR2 is YFSETQ in the germline V gene. The ends were cut back, 0 bases at V and 1 base at J, with 9 bases in the middle. The CDR3 contains 15 residues.

This clone was detected only once. The chain carries TRBV29-1 and TRBJ1-1; D might be TRBD1 (6 bases). Trimming shortened V by 7 bases and J by 3 bases, and 15 bases separated the two germline ends. Germline CDR1 and CDR2: SQVTM and ANQGSEA. The CDR3 has 13 residues. The CDR3 sequence is CSGLGGAHTEAFF. For the CDR3, the DNA is TGCAGCGGGCTTGGGGGGGCCCACACTGAAGCTTTCTTT.

CDR3 DNA sequence: TGTGCCAGCAGCGCGGACAGGGGGCGAGAGACCCAGTACTTC. Translation gives CASSADRGRETQYF. This chain links TRBV5-4 with TRBJ2-5; 11 nucleotides match TRBD1. V lost 4 bases, J lost 4 bases, and 3 bases stayed unmatched. This CDR3 spans 14 amino acids. CDR1 and CDR2 (germline): SGHNT, YYREEE (reference sequence).

The V and J genes are TRBV4-1 and TRBJ1-1; TRBD1 agrees at 7 bases. V lost 1 base to trimming and J lost 4 bases; unmatched junction nucleotides: 3. The CDR3 totals 14 residues. The germline CDR1 and CDR2 sequences are MGHRA and YSYEKL. The CDR3 sequence is CASSQASGGTEAFF. In DNA form, the CDR3 reads TGCGCCAGCAGCCAAGCCTCAGGGGGCACTGAAGCTTTCTTT.

The chain combines TRBV2 with TRBJ2-2; 8 bases match TRBD1. CDR1 SNHLY and CDR2 FYNNEI come from the germline V gene. The V and J ends lost 7 bases and 6 bases, in that order; junction bases with no gene match: 7. The CDR3 is made up of 14 amino acids. CDR3 DNA sequence: TGTGCCAGCATGACGGACAGGGTAGCCGGGGAGCTGTTTTTT. Protein product: CASMTDRVAGELFF.

This chain connects TRBV5-1 to TRBJ1-2; TRBD1 is a possible D gene (5 bases). The germline V and J ends were trimmed by 4 bases and 4 bases, with 11 bases remaining between them. The CDR3 sequence is 13 residues long. CDR1 and CDR2 (germline): SGHRS, YFSETQ. The CDR3 nucleotides read TGCGCCAGCAGCGTAGGGGAGGGCTATGGCTACACCTTC. It encodes CASSVGEGYGYTF.

This clone showed up just once. The chain couples TRBV7-2 to TRBJ1-5, with TRBD1 identical over 7 bases. V shed 4 bases, J shed 2 bases, and the junction held 2 bases outside the gene matches. Germline V gives CDR1 SGHTA, CDR2 FQGNSA. The CDR3 spans 14 residues. This CDR3 is CASSYTGGNQPQHF. DNA of the CDR3: TGTGCCAGCAGCTATACAGGGGGCAATCAGCCCCAGCATTTT. Filled out from reference TRBV7-2 and TRBJ1-5, the complete variable domain reads GAGVSQSPSNKVTEKGKDVELRCDPISGHTALYWYRQSLGQGLEFLIYFQGNSAPDKSGLPSDRFSAERTGGSVSTLTIQRTQQEDSAVYLCASSYTGGNQPQHFGDGTRLSIL.

This chain connects TRBV27 to TRBJ1-1; 7 positions agree with TRBD1. This CDR3 comprises 12 residues. The ends lost 8 bases at V and 8 bases at J; junction bases unmatched: 8. CDR1 MNHEY and CDR2 SMNVEV come from the germline V gene (reference sequence). The CDR3 region is CASSGWDSEAFF. CDR3 nucleotides: TGTGCCAGCTCAGGATGGGACAGCGAAGCTTTCTTT.

V usage is TRBV29-1 and J usage is TRBJ2-7; possibly TRBD1 for D (6 bases). The V end was cut by 7 bases, the J end by 6 bases, with 19 bases between. The V gene's germline CDR1 is SQVTM and CDR2 ANQGSEA. CDR3 length: 13 residues. CDR3 in amino acids: CSARQDLRGEQYF. The CDR3 DNA reads as TGCAGCGCCCGACAGGACCTAAGGGGCGAGCAGTACTTC.

The V and J genes are TRBV12-2 and TRBJ1-2; TRBD1 is taken as the D call from the table, unchecked against the DNA. TRBV12-2 is termed a pseudogene. There are 17 residues in the CDR3. In DNA form, the CDR3 reads TGTGCAAGTCGCCATTTATCCCCTTTTCTTCCACAATATGGCTACACCTTC. The encoded protein is CASRHLSPFLPQYGYTF.

The chain recombines TRBV7-2 with TRBJ2-5, with D perhaps TRBD1 (6 bases). The CDR3 covers 13 residues. Trimming removed 5 bases from V and 5 bases from J, with 12 bases in between. Germline values: CDR1 SGHTA, CDR2 FQGNSA. CDR3 nucleotides: TGTGCCAGCAGCCCCAGGGGTCCGGAGACCCAGTACTTC. Its translation is CASSPRGPETQYF.

This clone was seen only once. The sample holds other DNA sequences that translate to the same CDR3. The chain combines TRBV19 with TRBJ2-7, with TRBD1 matching over 11 bases. From germline, CDR1 is LNHDA and CDR2 SQIVND (reference sequence). The length of the CDR3 is 15 residues. V shed 4 bases, J shed 4 bases, and the junction held 6 bases outside the gene matches. The CDR3 loop is CASSTSGTGGYEQYF. The CDR3 DNA follows: TGTGCCAGTAGTACCTCCGGGACAGGGGGATACGAGCAGTACTTC.

This clone was observed at least ten times. This sequence joins TRBV5-6 and TRBJ1-5; 8 nucleotides match TRBD1. Germline V gives CDR1 SGHDT, CDR2 YYEEEE. V lost 2 bases, J lost 7 bases, and 11 bases stayed unmatched. The CDR3 runs to 16 residues. This chain's CDR3 is CASSLGSAGGTQPQHF. CDR3 bases: TGTGCCAGCAGCTTAGGCTCGGCAGGGGGCACGCAGCCCCAGCATTTT.

The J gene is TRBJ1-2, the V gene TRBV7-3; TRBD1 might be the D (5 bases). This CDR3 is 18 amino acids long. Trimming cost V 5 bases and J 4 bases, with 26 bases left between them. Germline CDR1 SGHTA, CDR2 FQGTGA. In DNA form, the CDR3 reads TGTGCCAGCAGCCCAATGTGGAGGGGTGTCGGGCGCGTCTATGGCTACACCTTC. The encoded protein is CASSPMWRGVGRVYGYTF.

This chain links TRBV6-5 with TRBJ2-3; maybe TRBD2 (6 bases). CDR3 length: 15 residues. Deletions cut 5 bases from V and 2 bases from J, with 14 bases between. In germline, CDR1 is MNHEY, CDR2 SVGAGI. CDR3 residues: CASSRRLDPTDTQYF. As DNA, the CDR3 is TGTGCCAGCAGTAGGAGACTAGACCCCACAGATACGCAGTATTTT.

The chain is built from TRBV11-3 and TRBJ2-3; D might be TRBD2 (6 bases). Trimming removed 5 bases at V and 4 bases at J, with 16 bases between. This CDR3 comprises 15 residues. Germline CDR1 and CDR2: SGHNT and YENEEA. The CDR3 protein is CASSPPGTGADTQYF. The CDR3 DNA reads TGTGCCAGCAGCCCCCCCGGGACTGGGGCAGATACGCAGTATTTT.